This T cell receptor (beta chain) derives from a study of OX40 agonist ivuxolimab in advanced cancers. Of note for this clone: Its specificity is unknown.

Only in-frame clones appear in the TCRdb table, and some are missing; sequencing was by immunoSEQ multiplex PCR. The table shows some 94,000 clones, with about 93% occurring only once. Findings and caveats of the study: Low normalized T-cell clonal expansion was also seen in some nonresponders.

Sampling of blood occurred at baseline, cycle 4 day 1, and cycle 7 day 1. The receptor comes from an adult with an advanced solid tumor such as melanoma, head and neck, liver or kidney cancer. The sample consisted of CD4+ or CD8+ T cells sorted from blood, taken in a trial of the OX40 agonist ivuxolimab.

CDR3 nucleotide sequence: TGTGCCAGTAGTATTCACCAGGGGGCTGAAGCTTTCTTT. Protein sequence: CASSIHQGAEAFF. This chain joins TRBV19 and TRBJ1-1; 7 bases map to TRBD1. V lost 3 bases, J lost 6 bases, and 4 bases stayed unmatched. The CDR3 has 13 amino acids. Germline-derived CDR1 and CDR2 are LNHDA and SQIVND (reference sequence).